The entry that follows covers one T cell receptor beta chain sequence. This sample is part of a study of blood T cell repertoires in COVID-19. Some clones are missing from TCRdb's copy, which holds only in-frame ones; the method was immunoSEQ multiplex PCR. The table has 15,000 to 20,000 clones, 82% seen once. The CDR3 has 14 amino acids. V lost 3 bases to trimming and J lost 5 bases, with 10 bases between them. Germline V gives CDR1 MRHNA, CDR2 SNTAGT. The chain combines TRBV6-4 with TRBJ2-2; possibly TRBD2 for D (5 bases). Input material: peripheral blood. This receptor was identified in a human donor in a cohort sampled during active COVID-19. CDR3 bases: TGTGCCAGCAGTGAATTTGGCGGGACCGGGGAGCTGTTTTTT. This sequence encodes CASSEFGGTGELFF.